A selection of T cell receptor beta chains follows, all from one sample in a study of CD8+ T cells in alopecia areata. Some clones are missing from TCRdb's copy, which holds only in-frame ones; the method was immunoSEQ multiplex PCR. Here the sample spans about 140,000 clones, approximately 65% being singletons. Material for sequencing was CD8+ T cells sorted from blood. These receptors were taken from a human donor in good health. The CDR3 runs from the conserved cysteine through the conserved F or W. A D gene is named only where the DNA matches it firmly. The listing skips clone size in some rows; elsewhere it reads once, few, many or a size class.

D gene,J gene,clone size,V gene,CDR3 length,CDR3 DNA,CDR3 protein
NA,TRBJ2-2,NA,TRBV5-1,15,TGCGCCAGCAGCTTGTGGGACACCAACACCGGGGAGCTGTTTTTT,CASSLWDTNTGELFF
NA,TRBJ2-7,once,TRBV30,14,TGTGCCTGGAGTGTAAGGGACGGGAACTACGAGCAGTACTTC,CAWSVRDGNYEQYF
NA,TRBJ2-2,NA,TRBV5-6,13,TGTGCCAGCAGCTTCGAAGGTCACGGGGAGCTGTTTTTT,CASSFEGHGELFF
NA,TRBJ1-2,NA,TRBV28,13,TGTGCCAGCAGTTTGAACAGGGAGTATGGCTACACCTTC,CASSLNREYGYTF
TRBD1,TRBJ2-3,NA,TRBV29-1,14,TGCAGCGTGAACAGGGGGCGAGGCACAGATACGCAGTATTTT,CSVNRGRGTDTQYF
NA,TRBJ2-5,NA,TRBV7-9,12,TGTGCCAGCAGCTTAGGGGGTGGAGGACAGTACTTC,CASSLGGGGQYF
NA,TRBJ1-1,NA,TRBV6-6,11,TGTGTGGTGGGTATGAACACTGAAGCTTTCTTT,CVVGMNTEAFF
TRBD1,TRBJ2-3,few,TRBV5-1,15,TGCGCCAGCAGCACAACAGGGGGTCCCACAGATACGCAGTATTTT,CASSTTGGPTDTQYF
TRBD2,TRBJ2-7,NA,TRBV29-1,14,TGCAGCGTTCGAAGTGGGACTAGCGGGGTCGAGCAGTACTTC,CSVRSGTSGVEQYF
NA,TRBJ1-1,few,TRBV29-1,11,TGCAGCGTGCTCGAGGGCACTGAAGCTTTCTTT,CSVLEGTEAFF
NA,TRBJ2-2,NA,TRBV5-1,12,TGCGCCAGCAGCCCCAGGGTCGGGGAGCTGTTTTTT,CASSPRVGELFF
TRBD1,TRBJ1-2,NA,TRBV29-1,13,TGCAGCGTTGGTTCAGGGGGGGAGGTTGGCTACACCTTC,CSVGSGGEVGYTF
NA,TRBJ2-3,NA,TRBV28,14,TGTGCCAGCCAGCGGGCTTATAGCACAGATACGCAGTATTTT,CASQRAYSTDTQYF
NA,TRBJ2-2,NA,TRBV6-6,13,TGTGCCATCGGGGACCGAGGGATCGGGGAGCTGTTTTTT,CAIGDRGIGELFF
NA,TRBJ2-1,NA,TRBV2,12,TGTGCCAGCAAGCAGGGTGGCAATGAGCAGTTCTTC,CASKQGGNEQFF
TRBD2,TRBJ2-1,NA,TRBV7-9,16,TGTGCCAGCAGCCCGCCGGGAGGGATGAGTGTGGATGAGCAGTTCTTC,CASSPPGGMSVDEQFF
NA,TRBJ2-5,NA,TRBV9,12,TGTGCCAGCAGGGGGGATTCAGAGACCCAGTACTTC,CASRGDSETQYF
TRBD1,TRBJ2-2,NA,TRBV11-1,14,TGTGCCAGCAGCTACAGGGGAAACACCGGGGAGCTGTTTTTT,CASSYRGNTGELFF
NA,TRBJ2-2,NA,TRBV28,17,TGTGCCAGCAGTTTACCGGACAGCCATGTGGGTGCCGGGGAGCTGTTTTTT,CASSLPDSHVGAGELFF
NA,TRBJ2-7,few,TRBV7-9,12,TGTGCCAGCAGCTTCTTATCCTACGAGCAGTACTTC,CASSFLSYEQYF
NA,TRBJ1-1,NA,TRBV29-1,10,TGCAGCGTTGTGGATGGGGAAGCTTTCTTT,CSVVDGEAFF